This TCR beta chain was identified in a study of blood T cell repertoires in COVID-19. Study as a whole: Italy, Spain and the United States were the sources of the convalescent and acute COVID-19 samples. The analysed material was cDNA or gDNA that came from T cells, B-cell-depleted T cells, or PBMCs.

Original analysis: By means of reference gene primer amplification, nucleated cell counts were estimated. Method: immunoSEQ multiplex PCR; TCRdb's copy keeps in-frame clones and lacks some. That table supplies the V and J calls and clone size; D and trimming were determined from the DNA. This sample has 65,000 to 100,000 clones, with roughly four fifths found just once. This CDR3 spans 14 amino acids. Germline V gene data show CDR1 as SNHLY and CDR2 as FYNNEI. V was clipped by 5 bases and J by 1 base, with 8 bases between them. Sequenced input: peripheral blood. The receptor's source is a human donor in a cohort sampled during active COVID-19. The V and J genes are TRBV2 and TRBJ2-2, with D possibly matching TRBD1 (6 bases). The CDR3 here is CASSKQGNTGELFF. The CDR3 region has the DNA TGTGCCAGCAGTAAACAGGGGAACACCGGGGAGCTGTTTTTT. Full variable domain (remainder filled in from reference TRBV2 and TRBJ2-2): EPEVTQTPSHQVTQMGQEVILRCVPISNHLYFYWYRQILGQKVEFLVSFYNNEISEKSEIFDDQFSVERPDGSNFTLKIRSTKLEDSAMYFCASSKQGNTGELFFGEGSRLTVL.